This TCR beta chain was observed in a study of CD8 T cells in Susac syndrome. Germline CDR1 reads DFQATT; CDR2 reads SNEGSKA (reference sequence). Trimming took 5 bases from V and 1 from J; bases not matched to a gene: 6. The CDR3 has 14 amino acids. Random hexamers primed reverse transcription of about 0.45 to 1 ug RNA. Amplification of TCR beta CDR3 used immunoSEQ multiplex PCR across 54 Vbeta and 13 Jbeta. TCRdb passed the immunoSEQ multiplex PCR reads through MiXCR, listing each CDR3 protein once. The table includes roughly 150,000 distinct CDR3 sequences, roughly 95% detected once. The chain combines TRBV20-1 with TRBJ1-2; TRBD1 matches at 8 bases. Sequenced material: CD4+ T cells from PBMCs. The clonotype originates from a human donor with Susac syndrome. The CDR3 DNA reads TGCAGTGCTGGGGGGGACAGGCATAACTATGGCTACACCTTC. It codes for CSAGGDRHNYGYTF.